One and the same sample provided the 24 T cell receptor beta chains below, sequenced in a study of blood T cell repertoires in COVID-19. This table comes from immunoSEQ multiplex PCR, and its TCRdb copy is limited to in-frame clones, with some not included. The sample includes about 320,000 clones, 85% of them seen just once. The source material was peripheral blood. The source is a human donor in a cohort sampled during active COVID-19.

The V and J genes are TRBV6-1 and TRBJ2-5, with TRBD1 matching over 10 bases. CDR1 MNHNS and CDR2 SASEGT come from the germline V gene. The length of the CDR3 is 16 residues. Germline trimming cut 2 bases from V and 2 bases from J; bases unmatched to any gene: 5. CDR3 residues: CASSEMWDRGQETQYF. The CDR3 DNA reads as TGTGCCAGCAGTGAAATGTGGGACAGGGGTCAAGAGACCCAGTACTTC.

The V gene is TRBV4-1, the J gene TRBJ2-2, with 11 nucleotides matching TRBD2. V was pared by 4 bases and J by 6 bases, with 7 bases of the junction left unmatched. The germline CDR1 and CDR2 sequences are MGHRA and YSYEKL. The CDR3 extends over 16 amino acids. The CDR3 here is CASSPIAGGSPGELFF. CDR3 bases: TGCGCCAGCAGCCCAATAGCGGGGGGGTCACCCGGGGAGCTGTTTTTT.

V and J are TRBV5-1 and TRBJ2-3; a possible D gene is TRBD2 (6 bases). This CDR3 is built from 15 residues. With 2 bases removed from V and 2 bases from J, the gap between germline ends came to 12 bases. Germline CDR1 reads SGHRS; CDR2 reads YFSETQ. The DNA of the CDR3 is TGCGCCAGCAGCTTCTTCGGGGGACCCACAGATACGCAGTATTTT. Protein product: CASSFFGGPTDTQYF.

In this sample, this clone turned up once. The V and J genes are TRBV5-1 and TRBJ2-2, with 8 positions matching TRBD1. CDR3 length: 14 residues. Germline loops: CDR1 SGHRS, CDR2 YFSETQ. V lost 2 bases and J lost 6; bases outside the gene matches: 3. CDR3 bases: TGCGCCAGCAGCTTTGGACAGGGTGCCGGGGAGCTGTTTTTT. Amino acid sequence: CASSFGQGAGELFF.

The rearrangement joins TRBV7-3 to TRBJ2-7, with D perhaps TRBD1 (5 bases). From germline, CDR1 is SGHTA and CDR2 FQGTGA. V dropped 3 bases and J dropped 5 bases, with 14 bases sitting between them. CDR3 size: 14 residues. The CDR3 sequence is CASSLGQPGDEQYF. In nucleotides, the CDR3 is TGTGCCAGCAGCTTGGGGCAGCCAGGCGACGAGCAGTACTTC. Filled out from reference TRBV7-3 and TRBJ2-7, the complete variable domain reads GAGVSQTPSNKVTEKGKYVELRCDPISGHTALYWYRQSLGQGPEFLIYFQGTGAADDSGLPNDRFFAVRPEGSVSTLKIQRTERGDSAVYLCASSLGQPGDEQYFGPGTRLTVT.

The table lists this clone with a few counts. Here the CDR3 DNA reads TGTGCCAGTTCGACATCTATCTCTGGAAACACCATATATTTT. Residues: CASSTSISGNTIYF. This chain links TRBV19 with TRBJ1-3, with unresolved D. The CDR3 spans 14 residues. V was pared by 8 bases and J by 0 bases, with 11 bases between. The germline V gene has CDR1 LNHDA and CDR2 SQIVND (reference sequence). Together with reference TRBV19 and TRBJ1-3, the CDR3 gives the full variable domain: DGGITQSPKYLFRKEGQNVTLSCEQNLNHDAMYWYRQDPGQGLRLIYYSQIVNDFQKGDIAEGYSVSREKKESFPLTVTSAQKNPTAFYLCASSTSISGNTIYFGEGSWLTVV.

The chain couples TRBV4-2 to TRBJ1-2; possible D gene TRBD1, 5 bases. The CDR3 totals 15 residues. V gave up 0 bases and J gave up 3 bases, with 11 bases separating them. CDR1 is LGHNA and CDR2 is YNFKEQ in the germline V gene. The CDR3 DNA follows: TGTGCCAGCAGCCAAGATCAGGAGGGACACTATGGCTACACCTTC. As protein: CASSQDQEGHYGYTF.

This chain joins TRBV7-2 and TRBJ1-1; D possibly corresponds to TRBD1 (6 bases). CDR1 is SGHTA and CDR2 is FQGNSA in the germline V gene. Trimming removed 5 bases at V and 4 bases at J, with 14 bases between. This CDR3 comprises 14 residues. The CDR3 reads CASSPMGGGTEAFF. The CDR3 nucleotides read TGTGCCAGCAGCCCGATGGGAGGGGGCACTGAAGCTTTCTTT. Variable domain in full (rest from reference TRBV7-2 and TRBJ1-1): GAGVSQSPSNKVTEKGKDVELRCDPISGHTALYWYRQSLGQGLEFLIYFQGNSAPDKSGLPSDRFSAERTGGSVSTLTIQRTQQEDSAVYLCASSPMGGGTEAFFGQGTRLTVV.

The J gene is TRBJ2-7, the V gene TRBV19, with 7 bases that match TRBD2. CDR3 length: 16 amino acids. Trimming removed 3 bases from V and 7 bases from J; junction bases left unmatched: 15. The germline gives CDR1 LNHDA, CDR2 SQIVND (reference sequence). The CDR3 DNA follows: TGTGCCAGTAGTATTGGCGGAACGGGGGGACCCTGGGAGCAGTACTTC. This encodes CASSIGGTGGPWEQYF. The full variable domain, rest sourced from reference TRBV19 and TRBJ2-7, is DGGITQSPKYLFRKEGQNVTLSCEQNLNHDAMYWYRQDPGQGLRLIYYSQIVNDFQKGDIAEGYSVSREKKESFPLTVTSAQKNPTAFYLCASSIGGTGGPWEQYFGPGTRLTVT.

The CDR3 reads CASSFSGTGENYGYTF. As DNA, the CDR3 is TGCGCCAGCAGCTTTTCAGGGACAGGGGAAAACTATGGCTACACCTTC. The chain recombines TRBV5-1 with TRBJ1-2, with 10 bases matching TRBD1. The V gene's germline CDR1 is SGHRS and CDR2 YFSETQ. Unmatched junction bases numbered 6, after V lost 2 bases and J lost 2 bases. This CDR3 is 16 amino acids long.

CDR3: CASGLDPGLAGDTSYEQYF. The CDR3 region has the DNA TGTGCTAGTGGTTTGGACCCCGGACTAGCGGGGGACACTTCCTACGAGCAGTACTTC. The chain recombines TRBV12-5 with TRBJ2-7; TRBD2 matches 13 bases. V shed 1 base, J shed 1 base, and the junction held 10 bases outside the gene matches. The germline V gene encodes CDR1 LGHNT and CDR2 FRNRAP. The CDR3 contains 19 residues.

The chain employs TRBV7-9 and TRBJ1-3, with no clear D. This CDR3 contains 12 residues. Germline CDR1 and CDR2: SEHNR and FQNEAQ (reference sequence). V lost 7 bases and J 0 bases, leaving 4 bases between the germline ends. Written as DNA, the CDR3 is TGTGCCAGCACCCACTCTGGAAACACCATATATTTT. Protein sequence: CASTHSGNTIYF.

This chain uses TRBV18 with TRBJ2-2, with 13 bases matching TRBD2. The ends lost 3 bases at V and 2 bases at J; junction bases unmatched: 9. Germline V CDR1 and CDR2: KGHSH, LQKENI. CDR3 length equals 19 residues. The CDR3 sequence is CASSPRTSGGTLNTGELFF. CDR3 DNA: TGTGCCAGCTCACCCAGGACTAGCGGGGGAACTCTAAACACCGGGGAGCTGTTTTTT.

This clone was seen a single time. The chain carries TRBV3-1 (or the pseudogene TRBV3-2) and TRBJ2-3, with 12 bases fitting TRBD2. Germline loops: CDR1 LGHDT, CDR2 YNNKEL (reference sequence). Losses at the gene ends were 4 bases for V and 4 bases for J; bases not matched to a gene: 6. There are 16 residues in the CDR3. The CDR3 coding sequence is TGTGCCAGCAGCCGACGACTAGCGGGGGAATCAGATACGCAGTATTTT. This translates into CASSRRLAGESDTQYF.

The sample holds one count of this clone. The chain employs TRBV10-3 and TRBJ1-5, with TRBD1 as a possible D gene (6 bases). The CDR3 has 15 amino acids. The ends were cut back, 5 bases at V and 0 bases at J, with 11 bases in the middle. CDR1 and CDR2 (germline): ENHRY, SYGVKD. The CDR3 nucleotides are TGTGCCATCAGTCCACAGGGTGGTAGCAATCAGCCCCAGCATTTT. It specifies CAISPQGGSNQPQHF.

The chain is built from TRBV24-1 and TRBJ2-1, with D hard to call. The CDR3 is made up of 16 amino acids. The ends were cut back, 3 bases at V and 2 bases at J, with 13 bases in the middle. Per germline, CDR1 KGHDR and CDR2 SFDVKD. The CDR3 DNA follows: TGTGCCACCAGTGATATTTATGCGGATACCTACAATGAGCAGTTCTTC. This translates into CATSDIYADTYNEQFF.

V and J are TRBV6-6 and TRBJ1-1; D is undetermined. The CDR3 sequence is 13 residues long. Trimming cost V 0 bases and J 3 bases, with 5 bases left between them. CDR1 is MNHNY and CDR2 is SVGAGI in the germline V gene (reference sequence). The CDR3 protein is CASSYSSDTEAFF. CDR3 coding DNA: TGTGCCAGCAGTTACTCGTCCGACACTGAAGCTTTCTTT.

The rearrangement joins TRBV14 to TRBJ2-7; D might be TRBD1 (5 bases). The CDR3 is made up of 14 amino acids. The germline gives CDR1 SGHDN, CDR2 FVKESK. Trimming took off 0 bases at V and 2 bases at J, with 8 bases between the two ends. CDR3 sequence: CASSQEARAYEQYF. CDR3 nucleotide sequence: TGTGCCAGCAGCCAAGAGGCCAGGGCCTACGAGCAGTACTTC.

The chain carries TRBV7-9 and TRBJ2-2, with D tentatively TRBD2 (6 bases). CDR3 size: 19 residues. V lost 3 bases and J lost 1, with 21 bases in between. Germline CDR1 reads SEHNR; CDR2 reads FQNEAQ (reference sequence). CDR3 DNA sequence: TGTGCCAGCAGCTTTAGCCGGGACTGGGAAGTTCGGAACACCGGGGAGCTGTTTTTT. It encodes CASSFSRDWEVRNTGELFF.

This chain uses TRBV9 with TRBJ2-1; 7 bases are a match to TRBD2. CDR3 length: 15 residues. The germline V gene encodes CDR1 SGDLS and CDR2 YYNGEE. J gave up 4 bases and V 4 bases, and 8 bases lay outside the gene matches. Here the CDR3 DNA reads TGTGCCAGCAGCCCCGAGACTAGCCATTACAATGAGCAGTTCTTC. Translation: CASSPETSHYNEQFF.

The genes are TRBV19 and TRBJ2-7; D might be TRBD1 (5 bases). The V and J ends lost 7 bases and 3 bases respectively, with 13 bases between them. Looked up from germline, CDR1 is LNHDA and CDR2 is SQIVND (reference sequence). The CDR3 length is 13 residues. The CDR3 loop is CASKNDSNYEQYF. CDR3 nucleotide sequence: TGTGCCAGTAAAAACGACAGTAACTACGAGCAGTACTTC.

The chain uses TRBV5-6 and TRBJ1-5; D gene ambiguous. Trimming removed 0 bases from V and 11 bases from J, with 12 bases in between. CDR1 and CDR2 (germline): SGHDT, YYEEEE. The CDR3 is made up of 13 amino acids. CDR3 DNA sequence: TGTGCCAGCAGCTTGGAGGGAGTACCGGCCCAGCATTTT. Its translation is CASSLEGVPAQHF.

The J gene is TRBJ2-3, the V gene TRBV3-1 (or the pseudogene TRBV3-2); 14 bases align to TRBD2. The V and J ends lost 0 bases and 4 bases, in that order; junction bases with no gene match: 6. Germline V CDR1 and CDR2: LGHDT, YNNKEL (reference sequence). The CDR3 is 18 residues long. The CDR3: CASSQDRLAGGRADTQYF. CDR3 DNA: TGTGCCAGCAGCCAAGACAGACTAGCGGGGGGGCGGGCAGATACGCAGTATTTT.

The genes are TRBV5-1 and TRBJ1-2; D possibly corresponds to TRBD1 (6 bases). Trimming pared 3 bases from V and 7 bases from J, leaving 13 bases between. The germline V gene has CDR1 SGHRS and CDR2 YFSETQ. This CDR3 is 13 amino acids long. Written as DNA, the CDR3 is TGCGCCAGCAGCTCATATGACAGGCTTGGCTACACCTTC. It codes for CASSSYDRLGYTF.